This paragraph covers one T cell receptor beta chain sequence. Here immunoSEQ multiplex PCR was the method, and the copy in TCRdb shows in-frame clones only, minus some. This table holds 140,000 to 150,000 clones, about nine tenths found once. The CDR3 contains 15 residues. From germline, CDR1 is SGHVS and CDR2 FQNEAQ. Trimming pared 1 base from V and 0 bases from J, leaving 7 bases between. The study assigned cohorts using participant-reported clinical history. The data were taken from a study of blood T cell repertoires in COVID-19. As for the study in general: There were acute and convalescent COVID-19 samples, and they came from the United States, Italy and Spain.

The J gene is TRBJ1-5, the V gene TRBV7-8; D is unclear. Input material: PBMCs or T cells enriched from blood (not recorded which). This receptor was identified in a man aged 45 to 65 who had recovered from COVID-19. CDR3 sequence reads: CASSLGRISNQPQHF. Written as DNA, the CDR3 is TGTGCCAGCAGCTTAGGCAGAATTAGCAATCAGCCCCAGCATTTT.